A single sample is the source of the 9 T cell receptor beta chains below, sequenced in a study of blood T cell repertoires in COVID-19. Method: immunoSEQ multiplex PCR; TCRdb's copy keeps in-frame clones and lacks some. The sample has about 72,000 clones, approximately 86% seen once. The material sequenced was peripheral blood. The receptors stem from a man aged 45-60 years with acute or convalescent COVID-19.

V is TRBV19 and J is TRBJ1-5; D possibly corresponds to TRBD1 (6 bases). This CDR3 contains 16 residues. In germline, CDR1 is LNHDA, CDR2 SQIVND (reference sequence). V was pared by 3 bases and J by 6 bases, with 18 bases between. The CDR3 spells CASSIAGTGFVQPQHF. Here the CDR3 DNA reads TGTGCCAGTAGTATCGCAGGAACAGGGTTTGTTCAGCCCCAGCATTTT. Combining the CDR3 with reference TRBV19 and TRBJ1-5 gives the whole variable domain DGGITQSPKYLFRKEGQNVTLSCEQNLNHDAMYWYRQDPGQGLRLIYYSQIVNDFQKGDIAEGYSVSREKKESFPLTVTSAQKNPTAFYLCASSIAGTGFVQPQHFGDGTRLSIL.

The CDR3 spells CASSPGTGSTEAFF. The CDR3, as DNA: TGTGCCAGCAGCCCCGGGACAGGGAGTACTGAAGCTTTCTTT. The chain has TRBV27 and TRBJ1-1, with TRBD1 matching 9 bases. Per the germline V gene, CDR1 is MNHEY and CDR2 is SMNVEV (reference sequence). V was pared by 6 bases and J by 5 bases, with 7 bases of the junction left unmatched. This CDR3 region has 14 residues.

Only a few counts were recorded for this clone. The chain is built from TRBV7-9 and TRBJ1-2; D is uncertain. Germline-derived CDR1 and CDR2 are SEHNR and FQNEAQ (reference sequence). The V gene lost 6 bases and the J gene lost 2 bases, with 4 bases spanning the gap. The CDR3 has 11 residues. The DNA for the CDR3 is TGTGCCAGCAGTATCAACTATGGCTACACCTTC. Translation: CASSINYGYTF.

The genes are TRBV25-1 and TRBJ2-7, with TRBD1 identical over 9 bases. The ends lost 3 bases at V and 3 bases at J; junction bases unmatched: 9. Germline lookup yields CDR1 MGHDK and CDR2 SYGVNS. The CDR3 runs 16 residues. CDR3: CASSDKPGQGDYEQYF. DNA of the CDR3: TGTGCCAGCAGTGATAAACCGGGACAGGGAGACTACGAGCAGTACTTC.

In its sample, this clone was seen once. The rearrangement uses TRBV24-1 and TRBJ2-5; 9 bases are shared with TRBD2. Germline CDR1 and CDR2: KGHDR and SFDVKD. CDR3 length: 16 residues. The J segment lost 2 bases and the V segment lost 2 bases, leaving 5 bases of the junction unmatched. For the CDR3, the DNA is TGTGCCACCAGTGATTCTGGTAGCGGGAGACAAGAGACCCAGTACTTC. Translation gives CATSDSGSGRQETQYF.

The chain joins TRBV6-1 to TRBJ2-7; D perhaps matches TRBD1 (5 bases). The germline V gene has CDR1 MNHNS and CDR2 SASEGT. The V end lost 2 bases, the J end lost 2 bases, and 10 bases lay between the germline ends. The CDR3 runs to 14 residues. CDR3 sequence reads: CASSEKQGPYEQYF. In nucleotides, the CDR3 is TGTGCCAGCAGTGAAAAGCAGGGCCCCTACGAGCAGTACTTC.

The CDR3 sequence is CASSSPRGDGNTIYF. The CDR3 DNA reads TGTGCCAGCAGCTCCCCCCGGGGGGATGGAAACACCATATATTTT. The gene calls are TRBV28 and TRBJ1-3; TRBD1 might be the D (5 bases). CDR3 length: 15 residues. Trimming stripped 6 bases from V and 3 bases from J, with 15 bases between. Germline CDR1 is MDHEN and CDR2 is SYDVKM.

The chain uses TRBV18 and TRBJ1-2, with 7 bases that match TRBD1. This CDR3 region has 14 residues. From germline, CDR1 is KGHSH and CDR2 LQKENI. Unmatched junction bases numbered 6, after V lost 0 bases and J lost 8 bases. The DNA of the CDR3 is TGTGCCAGCTCACCACCGACAGGGCTTTGGGGCTACACCTTC. It is translated as CASSPPTGLWGYTF.

The CDR3 DNA reads as TGTGCCAGCAGCGCAGGGGGCTACGAGCAGTACTTC. It encodes CASSAGGYEQYF. V is TRBV5-6 and J is TRBJ2-7, with 7 nucleotides matching TRBD1. In germline, CDR1 is SGHDT, CDR2 YYEEEE. V gave up 4 bases and J gave up 3 bases; unmatched junction bases: 1. This CDR3 spans 12 amino acids.